This T cell receptor (beta chain) was retrieved from a study of blood T cell repertoires in COVID-19. Study-level background: There were acute and convalescent COVID-19 samples, and they came from the United States, Italy and Spain. T cells, B-cell-depleted T cells, or PBMCs supplied cDNA or gDNA.

The Seattle patients, enrolled during active infection, were followed longitudinally. How the authors handled the data: Amplification of reference gene primers was used by the study to estimate nucleated cell counts. Assay: immunoSEQ multiplex PCR; the TCRdb copy retains only in-frame clones and omits some. V, J and clone size are those of that table, while D and trimming were read from the DNA. The sample lists 150,000 to 250,000 clones; about 85% were seen once. The V end lost 5 bases, the J end lost 6 bases, and 16 bases lay between the germline ends. Germline V gene sequence: CDR1 MNHEY, CDR2 SVGAGI. This CDR3 is 14 amino acids long.

The gene calls are TRBV6-5 and TRBJ2-5, with D perhaps TRBD2 (7 bases). Sequencing was done on a sample of peripheral blood. The TCR sequence derives from a middle-aged woman with COVID-19, enrolled during active disease. The CDR3 here is CASSQGLGGKTQYF. The DNA of the CDR3 is TGTGCCAGCAGTCAGGGGTTGGGGGGGAAGACCCAGTACTTC.